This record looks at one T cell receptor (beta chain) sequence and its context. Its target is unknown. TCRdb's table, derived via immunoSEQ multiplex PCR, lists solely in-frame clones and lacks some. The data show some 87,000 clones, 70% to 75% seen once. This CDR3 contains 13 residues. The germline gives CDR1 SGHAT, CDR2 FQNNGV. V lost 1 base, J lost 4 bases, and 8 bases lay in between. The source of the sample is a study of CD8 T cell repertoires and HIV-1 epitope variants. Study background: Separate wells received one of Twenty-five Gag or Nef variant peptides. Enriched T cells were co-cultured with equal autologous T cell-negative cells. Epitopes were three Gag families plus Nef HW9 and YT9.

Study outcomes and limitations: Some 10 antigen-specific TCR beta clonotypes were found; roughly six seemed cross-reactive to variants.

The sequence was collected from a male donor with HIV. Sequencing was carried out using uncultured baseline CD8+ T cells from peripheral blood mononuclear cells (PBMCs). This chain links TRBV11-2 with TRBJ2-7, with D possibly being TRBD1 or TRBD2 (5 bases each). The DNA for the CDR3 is TGTGCCAGCAGCTTAGGTGAGGGGTACGAGCAGTACTTC. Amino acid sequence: CASSLGEGYEQYF.